Listed below are T cell receptor beta chains from one sample, sequenced in a study of blood T cell repertoires in COVID-19. Here immunoSEQ multiplex PCR was the method, and the copy in TCRdb shows in-frame clones only, minus some. The sample yields 210,000 or so clones, 80% to 90% seen once. The sequenced sample was peripheral blood. The source of these receptors is a woman over 75 with active or convalescent COVID-19. CDR3s include the opening cysteine and the closing phenylalanine or tryptophan. The D gene is left open where the match is weak. Expanded clones get a size class; other rows say once, few or many, or leave the size out.

J gene	clone size	CDR3 length	D gene	V gene	CDR3 DNA	CDR3 protein
TRBJ1-2	many	14	TRBD1	TRBV2	TGTGCCAGCAGGCGGTCCGGGACAGGTTATGGCTACACCTTC	CASRRSGTGYGYTF
TRBJ1-6	once	13	-	TRBV28	TGTGCCAGCAGAGGGGGGGGAAATTCACCCCTCCACTTT	CASRGGGNSPLHF
TRBJ1-2	-	14	TRBD1	TRBV6-1	TGTGCCAGCAGTGAACGGGCAGGGGGCTATGGCTACACCTTC	CASSERAGGYGYTF
TRBJ2-3	-	15	TRBD2	TRBV7-2	TGTGCCAGCACAGCTAGCGGGGGGGCCACAGATACGCAGTATTTT	CASTASGGATDTQYF
TRBJ2-7	-	11	-	TRBV12-3/TRBV12-4	TGTGCCAGCAGTCCAAATGACGAGCAGTACTTC	CASSPNDEQYF
TRBJ2-3	-	16	TRBD2	TRBV5-1	TGCGCCAGCAGCTTGAGGGACTACGTCCGAACAGATACGCAGTATTTT	CASSLRDYVRTDTQYF
TRBJ1-4	-	15	-	TRBV3-1/TRBV3-2	TGTGCCAGCAGGAATGGGCGGGGAGCTAATGAAAAACTGTTTTTT	CASRNGRGANEKLFF
TRBJ2-1	-	13	-	TRBV9	TGTGCCAGCAGCGTAGAAGCGTGGAATGAGCAGTTCTTC	CASSVEAWNEQFF
TRBJ2-5	once	18	-	TRBV3-1/TRBV3-2	TGTGCCAGCAGCCAAGGTGTATTGAGCGGGTCTCCAAAGGAGACCCAGTACTTC	CASSQGVLSGSPKETQYF
TRBJ1-4	-	16	-	TRBV5-1	TGCGCCAGCAGCTTGGCATCAGGGTTCACTAATGAAAAACTGTTTTTT	CASSLASGFTNEKLFF
TRBJ2-5	-	15	TRBD2	TRBV5-8	TGTGCCTGCGCCGGCAAGGCGGGAGGGCCTGGGACCCAGTACTTC	CACAGKAGGPGTQYF
TRBJ2-1	-	16	-	TRBV11-2	TGTGCCAGCAGCTTAGAACGTCTAGTTATAAGCAATGAGCAGTTCTTC	CASSLERLVISNEQFF
TRBJ1-1	-	14	-	TRBV28	TGTGCCAGCAGTCACTACAGGGAGGGTACTGAAGCTTTCTTT	CASSHYREGTEAFF
TRBJ1-6	few	15	TRBD1	TRBV6-2/TRBV6-3	TGTGCCAGCAGTACGGGACAGCTCTATAATTCACCCCTCCACTTT	CASSTGQLYNSPLHF
TRBJ2-2	-	13	-	TRBV18	TGTGCCAGCCACAGGGACGGGACCGGGGAGCTGTTTTTT	CASHRDGTGELFF
TRBJ2-1	-	17	TRBD2	TRBV4-3	TGCGCCAGCAGCCAAGATCGGGCGGGGGGCCGAAAAAATGAGCAGTTCTTC	CASSQDRAGGRKNEQFF
TRBJ2-7	-	15	TRBD1	TRBV6-6	TGTGCCAGCAGAACCGGCCGACAGGGGGCTTACGAGCAGTACTTC	CASRTGRQGAYEQYF
TRBJ2-2	-	16	-	TRBV7-9	TGTGCCAGCAGCTTTTTCTTTCTTAGCAACACCGGGGAGCTGTTTTTT	CASSFFFLSNTGELFF
TRBJ2-1	-	17	TRBD2	TRBV9	TGTGCCAGCAGCGTTCATAGAGCGGGAGGGTCCTACAATGAGCAGTTCTTC	CASSVHRAGGSYNEQFF
TRBJ1-2	-	14	-	TRBV7-9	TGTGCCAGCAGCTTAGTGGGAGGGGTAAATGGCTACACCTTC	CASSLVGGVNGYTF
TRBJ2-7	-	13	-	TRBV7-9	TGTGCCAGCAGTATAGACGACACCTACGAGCAGTACTTC	CASSIDDTYEQYF
TRBJ2-1	-	12	-	TRBV12-3/TRBV12-4	TGTGCCAGCAGCCCATCTAGCTATGAGCAGTTCTTC	CASSPSSYEQFF
TRBJ2-2	-	16	TRBD2	TRBV9	TGTGCCAGCACCTCCCTGGGTAGCGGGTACACCGGGGAGCTGTTTTTT	CASTSLGSGYTGELFF
TRBJ2-2	once	12	-	TRBV7-9	TGTGCCAGCAGCTTTAGCACCGGGGAGCTGTTTTTT	CASSFSTGELFF
TRBJ1-2	-	13	TRBD1	TRBV12-3/TRBV12-4	TGTGCCAGCAGCCCCGGGACAGGGGGCAGGTACACCTTC	CASSPGTGGRYTF
TRBJ2-7	-	13	TRBD1	TRBV7-9	TGTGCCAGCAGCAAAGGACAGGGCTACGAGCAGTACTTC	CASSKGQGYEQYF
TRBJ2-1	-	15	-	TRBV24-1	TGTGCCACCAGTGATCCCCGGCGTGGGGGGAATGAGCAGTTCTTC	CATSDPRRGGNEQFF
TRBJ1-5	few	16	-	TRBV5-6	TGTGCCAGCAGCGCCGCGGGGAAAATTAGCAATCAGCCCCAGCATTTT	CASSAAGKISNQPQHF
TRBJ1-2	-	12	-	TRBV28	TGTGCCAGCAGTTTACGGGACTATGGCTACACCTTC	CASSLRDYGYTF
TRBJ1-2	-	14	TRBD1	TRBV2	TGTGCCAGCAGTGAACAGGGGGCGACCTATGGCTACACCTTC	CASSEQGATYGYTF
TRBJ2-3	-	11	-	TRBV24-1	TGTGCCACCTCAGGTGGGGATACGCAGTATTTT	CATSGGDTQYF
TRBJ2-3	-	17	TRBD2	TRBV19	TGTGCCAGTAGTATGGTGGGCGGGAGAGCGAAGGCAGATACGCAGTATTTT	CASSMVGGRAKADTQYF
TRBJ2-2	-	15	TRBD1	TRBV7-3	TGTGCCAGCAGTCCACAGGGGAGGAACACCGGGGAGCTGTTTTTT	CASSPQGRNTGELFF